This T cell receptor beta chain was captured in a study of cytomegalovirus exposure and HLA in healthy donors. The count of this clone is one. The target antigen is unknown. Germline assignment: CDR1 MNHNS and CDR2 SASEGT. V lost 5 bases to trimming and J lost 1 base; unmatched junction nucleotides: 3. This CDR3 comprises 14 residues. Healthy bone marrow donors supplied every sample. General observations from the study: The authors listed 150 or so TCR beta chains as cytomegalovirus-associated. When the data were analyzed later, several of the most significant clusters appeared to be linked to common viral pathogens. Previous analysis showed most TCR beta V segments were productive about 90% or about 30% of the time.

60 Vbeta and 13 Jbeta primers were used in PCR. The data were produced by immunoSEQ multiplex PCR, yet TCRdb's version contains in-frame clones alone and is incomplete. This table holds about 94,000 clones, roughly 77% found once. The chain recombines TRBV6-1 with TRBJ1-1; TRBD1 aligns across 8 bases. Sequenced input: PBMCs. This sequence was found in a human donor in good health. The chain's CDR3 is CASSNRGENTEAFF. CDR3 DNA: TGTGCCAGCAGTAACAGGGGGGAGAACACTGAAGCTTTCTTT.